The next 3 T cell receptor beta chains were all read from a single sample in a study of shared clonotypes between healthy human individuals (dated by TCRdb to 2018 to 2021). Libraries were made using the immunoSEQ multiplex PCR assay. As stored in TCRdb, this immuneACCESS dataset retains in-frame rearrangements with V and J assigned. A fraction of the clones does not appear; measured against another copy, unresolved V genes explain less than half of the discrepancy, and the remainder lacks a known reason. For this sample there are 640,000 or so clones; roughly 70% appear just once. The top ten hold 1.8% of the sample. Sample: memory CD4+ T cells sorted from blood. In light of the paper, this sample's cell subset or site label describes: CD45RA-negative fraction. The receptors stem from a woman younger than 45 in good health.

The chain recombines TRBV7-6 with TRBJ2-5; 9 bases are a match to TRBD1. The assigned J gene may be wrong: the sequence end matches TRBJ2-7 better. There are 13 residues in the CDR3. Germline lookup yields CDR1 SGHVS and CDR2 FNYEAQ. The DNA of the CDR3 is TGTGCCAGCAGCCGGGGACAGGGCTACGAGCAGTACTTC. Its translation is CASSRGQGYEQYF.

The table lists this clone with a few counts. The J gene is TRBJ1-1, the V gene TRBV28; D gene uncertain. This CDR3 is built from 12 residues. Trimming stripped 6 bases from V and 7 bases from J, with 12 bases between. CDR1 and CDR2 from the germline V gene are MDHEN and SYDVKM. CDR3 residues: CASRAQALEAFF. CDR3 bases: TGTGCCAGCAGAGCCCAGGCACTTGAAGCTTTCTTT. Based on the CDR3 plus reference TRBV28 and TRBJ1-1, the full variable domain is DVKVTQSSRYLVKRTGEKVFLECVQDMDHENMFWYRQDPGLGLRLIYFSYDVKMKEKGDIPEGYSVSREKKERFSLILESASTNQTSMYLCASRAQALEAFFGQGTRLTVV.

DNA for the CDR3: TGTGCCAGTACCTTGACTGGGTCTCCGAATGAAAAACTGTTTTTT. Translated, it gives CASTLTGSPNEKLFF. V is TRBV19 and J is TRBJ1-4; the D is unclear. This CDR3 spans 15 amino acids. CDR1 and CDR2 from the germline V gene are LNHDA and SQIVND (reference sequence). With 7 bases removed from V and 5 bases from J, the gap between germline ends came to 17 bases.